This entry concerns a single T cell receptor beta chain. Participant ages covered about 18 to 89 years across 24 US areas. Donors were grouped by their self-reported clinical history. In the original analysis: Reference gene primer amplification gave estimated nucleated cell counts. This table comes from immunoSEQ multiplex PCR, and its TCRdb copy is limited to in-frame clones, with some not included. V and J calls and clone size come straight from that table; D and trimming were deduced from the DNA. The sample gives about 220,000 clones, roughly 85% of which show up once; roughly 4.8% is in the top ten. These data come from a study of blood T cell repertoires in COVID-19. Study-level information: From T cells, B-cell-depleted T cells, or PBMCs came the material, which was cDNA or gDNA.

Sequencing input: PBMCs or T cells enriched from blood (not recorded which). The TCR originated in a woman aged 45 to 65 who had been exposed to COVID-19.

Here the CDR3 DNA reads TGTGCCATCAGTGACCAGGGAAGAAGTAACACTGAAGCTTTCTTT. Residues: CAISDQGRSNTEAFF. The chain carries TRBV10-3 and TRBJ1-1; tentatively, D is TRBD1 (5 bases). This CDR3 region has 15 residues. Trimming took off 3 bases at V and 2 bases at J, with 13 bases between the two ends. Per the germline V gene, CDR1 is ENHRY and CDR2 is SYGVKD.